A single sample is the source of the 23 T cell receptor beta chains below, sequenced in a study of blood T cell repertoires in COVID-19. Here immunoSEQ multiplex PCR was the method, and the copy in TCRdb shows in-frame clones only, minus some. This table holds 250,000 to 300,000 clones, roughly 80% found once. Material: PBMCs or T cells enriched from blood (not recorded which). The receptors derive from a man aged 40-49 years who had been exposed to COVID-19.

This clone has a single count. The chain is built from TRBV3-1 (or the pseudogene TRBV3-2) and TRBJ1-1, with 8 nucleotides matching TRBD1. V trimming: 7 bases; J trimming: 5 bases; junction bases outside the gene matches: 12. There are 15 residues in the CDR3. Germline-derived CDR1 and CDR2 are LGHDT and YNNKEL (reference sequence). The CDR3 spells CASTLQGERRTEAFF. CDR3 bases: TGTGCCAGCACCCTACAGGGGGAGCGGCGGACTGAAGCTTTCTTT.

The chain couples TRBV3-1 (or the pseudogene TRBV3-2) to TRBJ2-2, with 7 nucleotides matching TRBD2. CDR1 is LGHDT and CDR2 is YNNKEL in the germline V gene (reference sequence). V shed 6 bases and J 8 bases; nucleotides not matched to a gene: 9. CDR3 size: 14 residues. For the CDR3, the DNA is TGTGCCAGCAGGGAGGGAGGGTACGTTGGGGAGCTGTTTTTT. Translation gives CASREGGYVGELFF.

This clone was counted only a few times. The J gene is TRBJ1-1, the V gene TRBV7-6, with D perhaps matching TRBD1 (5 bases). The CDR3 has 14 amino acids. The germline V and J ends were trimmed by 1 base and 3 bases, with 9 bases remaining between them. Germline V gene lookup returns CDR1 SGHVS and CDR2 FNYEAQ. CDR3 in amino acids: CASSLGGRDTEAFF. The CDR3 coding sequence is TGTGCCAGCAGCTTAGGGGGCAGAGACACTGAAGCTTTCTTT.

The V call is TRBV18, the J call TRBJ1-1, with D hard to call. Germline V gene lookup returns CDR1 KGHSH and CDR2 LQKENI. The CDR3 has 13 amino acids. Between the trimmed V and J ends, which lost 3 bases and 2 bases, there was a span of 7 bases. CDR3 sequence: CASSPAQNTEAFF. The CDR3 coding sequence is TGTGCCAGCTCACCGGCACAAAACACTGAAGCTTTCTTT.

In its sample, this clone was seen a few times. The chain links TRBV2 to TRBJ1-1, with 11 bases that match TRBD1. The V gene's germline CDR1 is SNHLY and CDR2 FYNNEI. CDR3 length: 14 amino acids. J gave up 5 bases and V 6 bases, and 5 bases lay outside the gene matches. The DNA of the CDR3 is TGTGCCAGCAGAGGGACAGGGGGTAGAACTGAAGCTTTCTTT. Amino acid sequence: CASRGTGGRTEAFF.

The rearrangement links TRBV25-1 to TRBJ2-7; D is possibly TRBD1 (6 bases). V gave up 1 base and J gave up 6 bases, with 10 bases separating them. CDR3 length: 13 residues. From germline, CDR1 is MGHDK and CDR2 SYGVNS. The CDR3, as DNA: TGTGCCAGCAGTGAATCAAGAGGGGGCGAGCAGTACTTC. It yields the protein CASSESRGGEQYF.

V and J are TRBV2 and TRBJ2-3; 9 bases line up with TRBD2. The CDR3 spans 14 residues. CDR1 is SNHLY and CDR2 is FYNNEI in the germline V gene. V was clipped by 7 bases and J by 3 bases; unmatched bases: 5. The chain's CDR3 is CASIAGDGTDTQYF. The DNA for the CDR3 is TGTGCCAGCATAGCGGGAGATGGAACAGATACGCAGTATTTT.

The chain combines TRBV19 with TRBJ1-1, with D uncertain. Germline V gene data show CDR1 as LNHDA and CDR2 as SQIVND (reference sequence). V lost 3 bases and J lost 6, with 14 bases in between. The CDR3 contains 14 residues. CDR3 sequence reads: CASSIGVAGSEAFF. The CDR3, as DNA: TGTGCCAGTAGTATCGGGGTAGCAGGCTCTGAAGCTTTCTTT.

The rearrangement links TRBV6-5 to TRBJ2-5; tentative D call: TRBD1 (5 bases). The germline CDR1 and CDR2 sequences are MNHEY and SVGAGI. The CDR3 length is 12 residues. V lost 7 bases and J 5 bases, leaving 11 bases between the germline ends. In DNA form, the CDR3 reads TGTGCCAGCACCAGGGCCCGGGAGACCCAGTACTTC. Translating gives CASTRARETQYF.

The rearrangement links TRBV7-9 to TRBJ2-7; 9 bases are shared with TRBD2. Germline V gene lookup returns CDR1 SEHNR and CDR2 FQNEAQ (reference sequence). Trimming took 5 bases from V and 5 from J; bases not matched to a gene: 13. CDR3 length: 16 amino acids. Here the CDR3 reads CASSPRDSGSFDEQYF. CDR3 sequence (DNA): TGTGCCAGCAGCCCACGGGATAGCGGGAGCTTCGACGAGCAGTACTTC.

The chain couples TRBV5-4 to TRBJ2-2, with 14 bases identical to TRBD2. The CDR3 contains 18 residues. V lost 3 bases, J lost 5 bases, and 9 bases stayed unmatched. Germline loops: CDR1 SGHNT, CDR2 YYREEE (reference sequence). CDR3: CASSSATSGRAQTGELFF. The CDR3 DNA is TGTGCCAGCAGCTCGGCGACTAGCGGGAGGGCCCAAACCGGGGAGCTGTTTTTT. Complete variable domain (other parts from reference TRBV5-4 and TRBJ2-2): ETGVTQSPTHLIKTRGQQVTLRCSSQSGHNTVSWYQQALGQGPQFIFQYYREEENGRGNFPPRFSGLQFPNYSSELNVNALELDDSALYLCASSSATSGRAQTGELFFGEGSRLTVL.

The chain employs TRBV5-4 and TRBJ2-5, with D possibly being TRBD1 (5 bases). Trimming stripped 0 bases from V and 4 bases from J, with 13 bases between. The germline V gene has CDR1 SGHNT and CDR2 YYREEE (reference sequence). There are 15 residues in the CDR3. The CDR3 nucleotides read TGTGCCAGCAGCTTGGACCAGGGAAGGGGAGAGACCCAGTACTTC. Protein sequence: CASSLDQGRGETQYF.

This chain joins TRBV2 and TRBJ1-6, with D uncertain. Germline V gene sequence: CDR1 SNHLY, CDR2 FYNNEI. CDR3 length equals 13 residues. V gave up 7 bases and J gave up 11 bases, with 15 bases separating them. This CDR3 reads CASKGARGAPLHF. The CDR3 region has the DNA TGTGCCAGCAAAGGAGCGAGAGGTGCACCCCTCCACTTT.

This clone has just a few counts. This chain uses TRBV29-1 with TRBJ1-4, with D maybe TRBD1 (5 bases). The CDR3 runs to 13 residues. Germline CDR1 SQVTM, CDR2 ANQGSEA. Trimming removed 4 bases from V and 7 bases from J, with 13 bases in between. This CDR3 reads CSVASDQGEKLFF. In DNA, the CDR3 is TGCAGCGTTGCGTCCGACCAGGGTGAAAAACTGTTTTTT.

The DNA of the CDR3 is TGTGCCAGCAGCGTAGGGGGACAGGGTGTAAACTATGGCTACACCTTC. Its translation is CASSVGGQGVNYGYTF. The gene calls are TRBV9 and TRBJ1-2, with 9 bases lining up with TRBD1. Unmatched junction bases numbered 5, after V lost 0 bases and J lost 2 bases. This CDR3 contains 16 residues. The V gene's germline CDR1 is SGDLS and CDR2 YYNGEE.

This chain links TRBV14 with TRBJ2-3; 10 positions match TRBD2. Germline assignment: CDR1 SGHDN and CDR2 FVKESK. This CDR3 is 18 amino acids long. Germline trimming cut 0 bases from V and 6 bases from J; bases unmatched to any gene: 12. The CDR3 region has the DNA TGTGCCAGCAGCCAAGAATTAGGCTTATCAGCGGGAGGGGATACGCAGTATTTT. The encoded protein is CASSQELGLSAGGDTQYF.

V usage is TRBV18 and J usage is TRBJ2-7; tentative D call: TRBD2 (6 bases). The CDR3 sequence is 13 residues long. Trimming removed 8 bases at V and 5 bases at J, with 16 bases between. The V gene's germline CDR1 is KGHSH and CDR2 LQKENI. The CDR3 loop is CASLMAGGNEQYF. In nucleotides, the CDR3 is TGTGCCAGCCTCATGGCCGGAGGGAACGAGCAGTACTTC. Based on the CDR3 plus reference TRBV18 and TRBJ2-7, the full variable domain is NAGVMQNPRHLVRRRGQEARLRCSPMKGHSHVYWYRQLPEEGLKFMVYLQKENIIDESGMPKERFSAEFPKEGPSILRIQQVVRGDSAAYFCASLMAGGNEQYFGPGTRLTVT.

This chain uses TRBV10-1 with TRBJ2-1; D not resolved. V was pared by 3 bases and J by 5 bases, with 11 bases between. CDR1 and CDR2 (germline): WNHNN, SYGVQD (reference sequence). The CDR3 loop spans 14 amino acids. CDR3 sequence reads: CASSENLLHNEQFF. DNA of the CDR3: TGCGCCAGCAGTGAAAATCTACTTCACAATGAGCAGTTCTTC.

Regarding this clone: Other DNA sequences in the sample encode the same CDR3. This sequence joins TRBV19 and TRBJ2-5; no clear D gene. Germline CDR1 LNHDA, CDR2 SQIVND (reference sequence). The CDR3 runs 13 residues. The ends were cut back, 5 bases at V and 4 bases at J, with 11 bases in the middle. The CDR3, as DNA: TGTGCCAGTAGTGTGGGTAGAGGAGAGACCCAGTACTTC. Its translation: CASSVGRGETQYF.

The V call is TRBV19, the J call TRBJ2-7; D remains unclear. CDR3 length: 11 residues. Trimming pared 6 bases from V and 6 bases from J, leaving 9 bases between. In germline, CDR1 is LNHDA, CDR2 SQIVND (reference sequence). The CDR3 is CASSPGSEQYF. The CDR3, as DNA: TGTGCCAGTAGCCCTGGCTCCGAGCAGTACTTC.

This clone has a single count. This sequence joins TRBV7-3 and TRBJ2-6; 7 bases are a match to TRBD1. This CDR3 is built from 16 residues. Per the germline V gene, CDR1 is SGHTA and CDR2 is FQGTGA. V lost 2 bases to trimming and J lost 2 bases; unmatched junction nucleotides: 3. In nucleotides, the CDR3 is TGTGCCAGCAGCTTAGGGGACAGACCTGGGGCCAACGTCCTGACTTTC. It codes for CASSLGDRPGANVLTF.

This chain connects TRBV2 to TRBJ1-5; D is ambiguous. The V gene's germline CDR1 is SNHLY and CDR2 FYNNEI. This CDR3 comprises 14 residues. V was trimmed by 9 bases and J by 0 bases, leaving 12 bases between them. CDR3 in amino acids: CASKATNSNQPQHF. DNA of the CDR3: TGTGCCAGTAAAGCGACCAATAGCAATCAGCCCCAGCATTTT.

V is TRBV5-1 and J is TRBJ2-7; D uncertain. The germline CDR1 and CDR2 sequences are SGHRS and YFSETQ. This CDR3 spans 14 amino acids. V was shortened by 0 bases and J by 0 bases, with 7 bases between the two germline ends. The CDR3 spells CASSLDADSYEQYF. The CDR3 DNA sequence: TGCGCCAGCAGCTTGGACGCAGACTCCTACGAGCAGTACTTC.